The T cell receptor (beta chain) described here comes from a study of PD-1 blockade in classical Hodgkin lymphoma (dated by TCRdb to the early 2020s). For the study in its entirety: Nivolumab dosing was 3 mg/kg intravenously every 2 weeks, continuing until either disease progression or unacceptable toxicity. A peripheral blood immune signature of response to PD-1 blockade in classical Hodgkin lymphoma was defined using TCR beta sequencing and CyTOF.

This clone counts as medium-sized (0.01 to 0.1%). The antigen this receptor binds is unknown. It has no much larger one-base neighbor in the sample; base qualities were not kept. Genomic DNA was isolated using the Qiagen DNeasy kit from unsorted PBMCs as well as from negatively selected CD4+ and CD8+ fractions. Amplification of TCR beta CDR3 regions was done by immunoSEQ multiplex PCR with primers that anneal to V and J segments. A synthetic immune receptor repertoire was used to minimize amplification bias, and remaining bias was computationally removed after sequencing. The paper's data handling went like this. Repertoire diversity was quantified as the Shannon entropy index using custom Python scripts. The unsorted, CD4+ and CD8+ repertoires were each analyzed separately, with the exception of combined analyses, where CD4+ and CD8+ sequences were merged in silico. A clone was considered expanded if an increase in frequency of at least 2-fold after treatment relative to C1D1 was found, and a pseudocount of 0.5 was applied to clones undetected at baseline. Singleton clones were defined as clones with 0 or 1 copy at C1D1, and non-singleton clones were defined as clones with 2 or more copies. Clones expanded in unsorted samples were labelled as CD4+, CD8+ or unknown by matching protein sequences in sorted samples from the same patient. Wilcoxon tests on paired samples were used to test diversity changes from C1D1 to C4D1. As stored in TCRdb, this immuneACCESS dataset retains in-frame rearrangements with V and J assigned. A fraction of the clones does not appear; measured against another copy, unresolved V genes explain less than half of the discrepancy, and the remainder lacks a known reason. Clonal size and the V and J genes are those of that table, whereas D and trimming came from the DNA. This sample comprises tens of thousands of clones, under 70% of them detected only once. Of the sample, roughly 15% falls within the top ten clones.

Via the germline V gene, CDR1 is MDHEN and CDR2 SYDVKM. CDR3 length: 12 amino acids, cysteine to phenylalanine. Only the CDR3 portion is preserved as DNA: 36 bases, with reading frame beginning at the first base. Germline trimming: 7 bases from V, 4 bases from J; junction bases outside gene matches: 1. The investigation overall reported the following: The study was limited to a single clinical trial cohort, and causes of repertoire differences, possibly disease activity or prior therapy, remained undefined. Patients starting nivolumab less than 1 year after ASCT had lower diversity and were excluded from later analyses to avoid confounding by immune reconstitution. CD4+ but not CD8+ TCR diversity rose significantly by C4D1 (p=0.0027 vs p=0.16), most apparent in complete responders (p=0.02). Newly diagnosed patients were reported to have lower baseline TCR diversity than healthy donors, and relapsed/refractory patients were reported to have lower baseline TCR diversity still. Baseline diversity similar to that of newly diagnosed patients was observed in trial patients achieving complete response, whereas significantly lower diversity was observed in partial responders and progressors.

This sample's time point label indicates: cycle 2 day 1 (C2D1) of nivolumab. Every trial patient had relapsed after autologous stem cell transplantation, and cohorts A, B and C differed in prior brentuximab vedotin exposure. The trial cohort comprised approximately 55 patients with relapsed/refractory classical Hodgkin lymphoma whose best overall responses were complete response, partial response or progressive disease. Single-agent nivolumab was administered to trial patients in the multi-cohort phase II CheckMate 205 trial. An independent review committee assessed best overall response by applying the 2007 International Working Group response criteria. Trial PBMCs were collected immediately before nivolumab initiation (C1D1) and during therapy at cycle 2 day 1 and cycle 4 day 1. Peripheral blood was collected in 8 mL Vacutainer Cell Preparation Tubes, from which PBMCs were isolated by centrifugation and then cryopreserved.

This receptor was obtained from a human donor with classical Hodgkin lymphoma. The sample in question was peripheral blood mononuclear cells (PBMCs), obtained before the second cycle of nivolumab. The rearranged segments are TRBV28 and TRBJ1-5; TRBD1 fits 7 bases in the junction. The nucleotide sequence is given as TGTGCCAGCATGACAGGGAATCAGCCCCAGCATTTT. Its protein is CASMTGNQPQHF.